The sample holds many counts of the clone carrying this T cell receptor beta chain. The sample is drawn from a study of T cell clonality in common variable immunodeficiency. Using immunoSEQ multiplex PCR, the repertoire was profiled, and TCRdb retains in-frame clones only, with some absent. Listed here are 40,000 or so clones without any singletons, the top ten holding 2.5% to 3.5%. Blood samples were heparinized, about 5 to 9 ml per donor. The TCR was taken from a person aged 18 to 70 in good health. What was sequenced was peripheral blood mononuclear cells.

This chain's CDR3 is CASSAPGTGSYEQYF. The sequenced part of the CDR3 DNA is TGTGCCAGCAGCGCACCCGGGACAGGGTCCTACGAG. The chain links TRBV7-9 to TRBJ2-7; 9 positions match TRBD1. The read finishes 3 residues shy of the CDR3 end, and the germline J gene is used to complete it. J was trimmed by 1 base and V by 5 bases; bases with no gene match: 6. CDR3 length: 15 residues. The germline V gene encodes CDR1 SEHNR and CDR2 FQNEAQ (reference sequence).